The 21 T cell receptor beta chains presented below share a single source sample, sequenced in a study of T cells in Graves' hyperthyroidism and ophthalmopathy (dated by TCRdb to about 2019). Receptors were amplified or captured by multiplex PCR. Sequencing took place on an Illumina HiSeq 2000. The TCR beta CDR3 regions were amplified from the RNA transcripts. The first round of RT-PCR for the TCR CDR3 was performed with the HTBI primer set and the Qiagen OneStep RT-PCR kit. In TCRdb, the public reads were trimmed at Q25 with fastp and aligned with MiXCR, with productive beta chains retained. All rows with the same CDR3 protein become a single entry with the most common DNA and genes. In this sample the table shows some 510,000 distinct CDR3 sequences, 20% of which occur a single time. The ten biggest clones cover about 25% of the sample. Sequencing input: blood. The receptors here all came from a young man with Graves' hyperthyroidism.

The CDR3 nucleotides read TGTGCCAGCAGTTACGAGGGCTCCTATAATTCACCCCTCCACTTT. Residues: CASSYEGSYNSPLHF. V gene TRBV6-5 combines with J gene TRBJ1-6; D not certain. Trimming shortened V by 2 bases and J by 0 bases, and 5 bases separated the two germline ends. The CDR3 contains 15 residues. Germline V CDR1 and CDR2: MNHEY, SVGAGI.

This clonotype showed up many times. The gene calls are TRBV27 and TRBJ1-1; D not resolved. The CDR3 runs 16 residues. Germline CDR1 is MNHEY and CDR2 is SMNVEV (reference sequence). The ends were cut back, 4 bases at V and 0 bases at J, with 15 bases in the middle. The chain's CDR3 is CASSSMSGPLNTEAFF. The CDR3 DNA reads as TGTGCCAGCAGTTCAATGTCTGGACCGCTGAACACTGAAGCTTTCTTT.

This clonotype was counted at least ten times. The J gene is TRBJ1-3, the V gene TRBV2; 8 positions agree with TRBD1. The CDR3 is made up of 16 amino acids. Per germline, CDR1 SNHLY and CDR2 FYNNEI. The ends lost 1 base at V and 0 bases at J; junction bases unmatched: 2. The CDR3 protein is CASSEGGQVSGNTIYF. CDR3 bases: TGTGCCAGCAGTGAAGGGGGACAGGTCTCTGGAAACACCATATATTTT.

In regard to this clonotype: A much larger clone lies one base from this, so it may be a read error. The rearrangement joins TRBV19 to TRBJ1-1; D unclear. Germline V gene sequence: CDR1 LNHDA, CDR2 SQIVND (reference sequence). The CDR3 loop spans 13 amino acids. CDR3 amino acids: CASSILKNTETFF. The CDR3 region has the DNA TGTGCCAGTAGTATATTGAAGAACACTGAAACTTTCTTT.

This clonotype appeared many times. V is TRBV6-1 and J is TRBJ2-7; TRBD1 matches at 7 bases. In germline, CDR1 is MNHNS, CDR2 SASEGT. The V segment lost 6 bases and the J segment 0 bases; nucleotides outside the gene matches: 5. The CDR3 is 14 amino acids. As DNA, the CDR3 is TGTGCCAGCAGCTCGGGACAGAGCTCCTACGAGCAGTACTTC. Translating gives CASSSGQSSYEQYF.

Worth noting for this clonotype: A single base separates this from a much larger clone, so it may be a read error. The chain links TRBV11-1 to TRBJ1-1; a possible D gene is TRBD1 (5 bases). The CDR3 length is 13 residues. V dropped 4 bases and J dropped 1 base, with 7 bases sitting between them. CDR1 is SGHAT, CDR2 FQDESV, per germline (reference sequence). The CDR3 reads CASSSGTNTEAFF. The CDR3 DNA sequence: TGTGCCAGCAGCTCCGGGACGAACACTGAAGCTTTCTTT.

This clonotype showed up many times. V gene TRBV6-5 combines with J gene TRBJ2-6, with 7 bases lining up with TRBD1. The CDR3 consists of 21 residues. CDR1 MNHEY and CDR2 SVGAGI come from the germline V gene. The junction had 22 bases not matched to a gene; V was cut back by 6 bases and J by 2 bases. The CDR3 DNA sequence: TGTGCCAGCAGACCGACAGGGCGCGGAGTAGTAAGAAGTGCTGGGGCCAACGTCCTGACTTTC. Protein: CASRPTGRGVVRSAGANVLTF.

A few counts support this clonotype. The chain links TRBV7-3 to TRBJ2-5; TRBD1 might be the D (5 bases). Germline V gene lookup returns CDR1 SGHTA and CDR2 FQGTGA. The CDR3 length is 13 residues. The V end was cut by 2 bases, the J end by 2 bases, with 6 bases between. The chain's CDR3 is CASSLGAQETQYF. The CDR3 bases are TGTGCCAGCAGCTTAGGGGCTCAAGAGACCCAGTACTTC. The complete variable domain, with remaining parts taken from reference TRBV7-3 and TRBJ2-5, reads GAGVSQTPSNKVTEKGKYVELRCDPISGHTALYWYRQSLGQGPEFLIYFQGTGAADDSGLPNDRFFAVRPEGSVSTLKIQRTERGDSAVYLCASSLGAQETQYFGPGTRLLVL.

The chain uses TRBV11-2 and TRBJ2-2; D is possibly TRBD1 or TRBD2 (5 bases each). Germline V gene data show CDR1 as SGHAT and CDR2 as FQNNGV. This CDR3 has 17 residues. V was cut by 5 bases and J by 3 bases, with 19 bases left in between. CDR3 protein: CASSTQLGTVDTGELFF. CDR3 coding DNA: TGTGCCAGCAGCACCCAACTCGGGACGGTCGACACCGGGGAGCTGTTTTTT.

This clonotype was picked up many times. The V call is TRBV7-8, the J call TRBJ1-2, with D tentatively TRBD1 (5 bases). The germline V gene has CDR1 SGHVS and CDR2 FQNEAQ. V lost 0 bases and J lost 8, with 16 bases in between. The CDR3 spans 15 residues. The CDR3 DNA sequence: TGTGCCAGCAGCTTAGCTGACAGTTCCCTAAGAGGCTACACCTTC. Translation gives CASSLADSSLRGYTF.

This clonotype was seen ten or more times. The V and J genes are TRBV30 and TRBJ1-1, with D perhaps matching TRBD1 (6 bases). This CDR3 has 10 amino acids. CDR1 GTSNPN and CDR2 SVGIG come from the germline V gene (reference sequence). The ends were cut back, 5 bases at V and 11 bases at J, with 12 bases in the middle. CDR3 amino acids: CAWAGQNAFF. The CDR3 DNA is TGTGCCTGGGCCGGACAGAACGCTTTCTTT. The variable domain in full, completed from reference TRBV30 and TRBJ1-1, reads SQTIHQWPATLVQPVGSPLSLECTVEGTSNPNLYWYRQAAGRGLQLLFYSVGIGQISSEVPQNLSASRPQDRQFILSSKKLLLSDSGFYLCAWAGQNAFFGQGTRLTVV.

This clonotype came up many times. The V and J genes are TRBV4-1 and TRBJ1-5; D perhaps matches TRBD1 (6 bases). V lost 2 bases to trimming and J lost 4 bases, with 12 bases between them. The length of the CDR3 is 15 residues. The germline gives CDR1 MGHRA, CDR2 YSYEKL. The CDR3 loop reads CASSQSGAKNQPQHF. The CDR3 coding sequence is TGCGCCAGCAGCCAATCGGGGGCGAAAAATCAGCCCCAGCATTTT.

In its sample, this clonotype was seen a few times. V gene TRBV6-1 combines with J gene TRBJ2-2; TRBD1 agrees at 7 bases. J lost 8 bases, V lost 6 bases, and 6 bases had no gene match. This CDR3 contains 13 residues. Germline V lookup: CDR1 MNHNS, CDR2 SASEGT. CDR3 nucleotides: TGTGCCAGCAGAATGACAGGGTCAGGGGAGCTGTTTTTT. This sequence encodes CASRMTGSGELFF.

This clonotype was recorded only once. The conserved phenylalanine or tryptophan is not found at the CDR3 terminus, so this likely reflects a read error. The chain has TRBV12-3 or TRBV12-4 and TRBJ1-1, with TRBD1 matching 7 bases. With 5 bases clipped from V and 5 bases from J, the junction kept 5 bases outside the gene matches. The CDR3 contains 13 residues. For the CDR3, the DNA is TGTGCCAGCAGTCTACAGGGGAGGACTGAAGCTTTCGTT. Its translation is CASSLQGRTEAFV.

This clonotype was detected ten times or more. The chain has TRBV28 and TRBJ1-5, with 8 bases identical to TRBD1. The CDR3 spans 15 residues. Trimming cost V 4 bases and J 11 bases; bases outside gene matches: 13. Germline values: CDR1 MDHEN, CDR2 SYDVKM. CDR3 nucleotides: TGTGCCAGCAGTTCCTCCCGTGCGACAGGGGACACCCAGCATTTT. Its protein product is CASSSSRATGDTQHF.

In its sample, this clonotype was seen many times. The chain couples TRBV6-1 to TRBJ1-5, with D hard to call. Germline V gives CDR1 MNHNS, CDR2 SASEGT. Trimming removed 8 bases at V and 8 bases at J, with 22 bases between. The CDR3 length is 15 residues. As DNA, the CDR3 is TGTGCCAGCTTCCGAACGCTCACCTTTGGGGAGCCCCAGCATTTT. Encoded protein: CASFRTLTFGEPQHF.

There are many counts of this clonotype. The chain carries TRBV11-2 and TRBJ1-2; TRBD1 matches 7 bases. The CDR3 runs to 16 residues. V lost 3 bases and J lost 0; bases outside the gene matches: 7. Germline CDR1 and CDR2: SGHAT and FQNNGV. The CDR3 nucleotides are TGTGCCAGCAGCTTGGGACAGTCTCAATCTAACTATGGCTACACCTTC. This translates into CASSLGQSQSNYGYTF.

This clonotype was recorded at least ten times. The chain couples TRBV5-1 to TRBJ1-1; D possibly corresponds to TRBD1 (6 bases). The CDR3 has 17 residues. CDR1 is SGHRS, CDR2 YFSETQ, per germline. With 0 bases removed from V and 0 bases from J, the gap between germline ends came to 15 bases. The CDR3 reads CASSLAVWGPMNTEAFF. The CDR3 nucleotides read TGCGCCAGCAGCTTGGCAGTATGGGGGCCCATGAACACTGAAGCTTTCTTT.

CDR3 DNA: TGTGCCTGCTGGGGCTCTGGGGCCAACGTCCTGACTTTC. Its protein is CACWGSGANVLTF. V usage is TRBV27 and J usage is TRBJ2-6; no clear D. V lost 11 bases to trimming and J lost 0 bases, with 8 bases between them. Germline assignment: CDR1 MNHEY and CDR2 SMNVEV (reference sequence). The CDR3 covers 13 residues.

V usage is TRBV2 and J usage is TRBJ2-7; 12 nucleotides agree with TRBD2. The CDR3 runs 14 residues. V lost 7 bases to trimming and J lost 3 bases; unmatched junction nucleotides: 4. CDR1 and CDR2 (germline): SNHLY, FYNNEI. Here the CDR3 reads CASIRTSGVYEQYF. Here the CDR3 DNA reads TGTGCCAGCATCCGGACTAGCGGGGTCTACGAGCAGTACTTC.

To note about this clonotype: A much larger clone lies a single base off, so this may be a read error. This chain links TRBV12-3 or TRBV12-4 with TRBJ1-5, with unresolved D. With 3 bases removed from V and 5 bases from J, the gap between germline ends came to 5 bases. The CDR3 sequence is 12 residues long. CDR3 loop: CASSFWDQPQHF. CDR3 DNA sequence: TGTGCCAGCAGTTTTTGGGATCAGCCCCAGCATTTT.